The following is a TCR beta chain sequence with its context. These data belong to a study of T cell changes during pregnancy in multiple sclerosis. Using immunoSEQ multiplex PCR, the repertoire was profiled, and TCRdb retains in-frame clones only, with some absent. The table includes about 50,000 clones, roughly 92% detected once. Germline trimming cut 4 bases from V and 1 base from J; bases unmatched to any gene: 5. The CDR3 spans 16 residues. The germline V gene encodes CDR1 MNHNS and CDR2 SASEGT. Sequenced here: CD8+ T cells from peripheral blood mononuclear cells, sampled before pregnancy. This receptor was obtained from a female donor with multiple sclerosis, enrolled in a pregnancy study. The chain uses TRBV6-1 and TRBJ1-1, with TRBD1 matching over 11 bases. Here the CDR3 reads CASSAGQGAKNTEAFF. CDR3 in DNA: TGTGCCAGCAGTGCAGGACAGGGGGCGAAGAACACTGAAGCTTTCTTT.